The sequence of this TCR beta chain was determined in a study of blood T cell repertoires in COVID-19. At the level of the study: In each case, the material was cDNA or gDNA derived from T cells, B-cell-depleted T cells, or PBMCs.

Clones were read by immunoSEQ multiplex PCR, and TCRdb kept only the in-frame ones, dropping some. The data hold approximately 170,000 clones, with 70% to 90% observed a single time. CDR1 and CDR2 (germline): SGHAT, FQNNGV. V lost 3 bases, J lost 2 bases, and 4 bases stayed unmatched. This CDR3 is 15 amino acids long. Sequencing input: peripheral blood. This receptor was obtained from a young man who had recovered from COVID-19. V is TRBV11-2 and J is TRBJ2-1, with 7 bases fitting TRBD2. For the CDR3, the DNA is TGTGCCAGCAGCTTTGCGGGAGCTGCCTACAATGAGCAGTTCTTC. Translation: CASSFAGAAYNEQFF.